Given below is one T cell receptor (beta chain) in context. One end of the junction does not line up with germline, which may come from a read error. This record comes from a study of blood T cell repertoires in COVID-19. Study-level information: PBMCs, B-cell-depleted T cells, or T cells provided the cDNA or gDNA that made up the material.

Original processing methods: Estimation of nucleated cell counts relied on the amplification of reference gene primers. The table came from immunoSEQ multiplex PCR; TCRdb's copy has only in-frame clones and leaves some out. V and J calls and clone size follow that table, whereas D and trimming were derived from the DNA. This table has about 150,000 clones, about nine tenths appearing once. CDR1 and CDR2 from the germline V gene are SGHNT and YYREEE (reference sequence). The CDR3 is 14 amino acids. The V call is TRBV5-4, the J call TRBJ2-3; D perhaps matches TRBD1 (5 bases). The sequenced material came from peripheral blood. The receptor's source is a man aged 45-65 years who had recovered from COVID-19. The CDR3 sequence: CASSLTAATGTQYF. CDR3 sequence (DNA): TGTGCCAGCAGCTTGACTGCCGCCACAGGTACGCAGTATTTT. The full variable domain, in which reference TRBV5-4 and TRBJ2-3 provide the parts outside the CDR3, is ETGVTQSPTHLIKTRGQQVTLRCSSQSGHNTVSWYQQALGQGPQFIFQYYREEENGRGNFPPRFSGLQFPNYSSELNVNALELDDSALYLCASSLTAATGTQYFGPGTRLTVL.